One sample yielded the 32 T cell receptor beta chains listed below, sequenced in a study of brain T cells in children with intractable seizures. The protocol was immunoSEQ multiplex PCR, while the TCRdb copy is restricted to in-frame clones and leaves out a portion. This sample has about 340,000 clones, with over 90% found just once. Documented time point: blood from clinic visit 5 months post-surgery; TSC patient then seizure free. The source material was peripheral blood, sampled around 5 months after surgery. These receptors all stem from a boy in the first two years of life with tuberous sclerosis and intractable seizures.

The J gene is TRBJ1-5, the V gene TRBV5-6, with TRBD1 matching 7 bases. Per the germline V gene, CDR1 is SGHDT and CDR2 is YYEEEE. The ends lost 5 bases at V and 1 base at J; junction bases unmatched: 9. CDR3 length: 16 residues. The CDR3 reads CASRGQPYISNQPQHF. As DNA, the CDR3 is TGTGCCAGCAGGGGACAGCCGTACATCAGCAATCAGCCCCAGCATTTT.

This rearrangement joins TRBV14 to TRBJ1-2; TRBD1 might be the D (6 bases). The CDR3 runs to 14 residues. The germline gives CDR1 SGHDN, CDR2 FVKESK. V lost 9 bases and J 6 bases, leaving 20 bases between the germline ends. The CDR3 DNA is TGTGCCAGTCGGCCTACAGGGTTAAAAGATGGCTACACCTTC. This sequence encodes CASRPTGLKDGYTF.

The chain couples TRBV5-6 to TRBJ2-1; D remains unclear. The germline CDR1 and CDR2 sequences are SGHDT and YYEEEE. Trimming pared 4 bases from V and 5 bases from J, leaving 7 bases between. The CDR3 has 12 amino acids. CDR3 loop: CASSPLNNEQFF. The DNA for the CDR3 is TGTGCCAGCAGCCCATTGAACAATGAGCAGTTCTTC.

This clone was picked up a small number of times. The chain couples TRBV12-3 or TRBV12-4 to TRBJ1-5; D is undetermined. V dropped 8 bases and J dropped 7 bases, with 9 bases sitting between them. CDR3 size: 11 residues. The CDR3 loop reads CASGPGQPQHF. DNA for the CDR3: TGTGCCAGCGGGCCCGGGCAGCCCCAGCATTTT.

The genes are TRBV24-1 and TRBJ2-1, with D tentatively TRBD1 or TRBD2 (5 bases each). V lost 0 bases, J lost 5 bases, and 10 bases lay in between. Germline-derived CDR1 and CDR2 are KGHDR and SFDVKD. This CDR3 spans 15 amino acids. The CDR3 bases are TGTGCCACCAGTGATTTGCGCAGAGGGGACAATGAGCAGTTCTTC. Amino acids: CATSDLRRGDNEQFF.

The J gene is TRBJ1-1, the V gene TRBV5-5; 7 bases are shared with TRBD1. V lost 2 bases and J lost 4; bases outside the gene matches: 8. This CDR3 has 15 residues. Germline CDR1 and CDR2: SGHKS and YYEKEE (reference sequence). The DNA of the CDR3 is TGTGCCAGCAGCTTCTCCGGCAGGGGGGGCACTGAAGCTTTCTTT. Protein product: CASSFSGRGGTEAFF.

The chain is built from TRBV6-5 and TRBJ2-1; D remains unclear. The germline V gene has CDR1 MNHEY and CDR2 SVGAGI. The CDR3 totals 14 residues. V dropped 11 bases and J dropped 5 bases, with 19 bases sitting between them. In DNA form, the CDR3 reads TGTGCCGGGTGGCTTCCCTCAGGTCACAATGAGCAGTTCTTC. It codes for CAGWLPSGHNEQFF.

Many counts were recorded for this clone. The chain has TRBV11-2 and TRBJ2-7; D uncertain. CDR3 size: 9 residues. Germline V gene data show CDR1 as SGHAT and CDR2 as FQNNGV. Trimming left V 8 bases short and J 3 bases short, with 2 bases between. The CDR3 coding sequence is TGTGCCAGCGGCTACGAGCAGTACTTC. Protein sequence: CASGYEQYF.

This chain links TRBV28 with TRBJ1-5; D uncertain. V lost 3 bases and J lost 0, with 9 bases in between. This CDR3 contains 15 residues. The germline gives CDR1 MDHEN, CDR2 SYDVKM. CDR3 residues: CASSFGRTSNQPQHF. In DNA, the CDR3 is TGTGCCAGCAGTTTTGGTCGGACTAGCAATCAGCCCCAGCATTTT. The full variable domain, in which reference TRBV28 and TRBJ1-5 provide the parts outside the CDR3, is DVKVTQSSRYLVKRTGEKVFLECVQDMDHENMFWYRQDPGLGLRLIYFSYDVKMKEKGDIPEGYSVSREKKERFSLILESASTNQTSMYLCASSFGRTSNQPQHFGDGTRLSIL.

The rearrangement joins TRBV7-2 to TRBJ2-7, with 9 nucleotides matching TRBD2. Per germline, CDR1 SGHTA and CDR2 FQGNSA. This CDR3 contains 17 residues. V gave up 1 base and J gave up 2 bases; unmatched junction bases: 9. CDR3 residues: CASSLGAGSGGPYEQYF. As DNA, the CDR3 is TGTGCCAGCAGCTTAGGAGCGGGTAGCGGGGGCCCCTACGAGCAGTACTTC.

The rearrangement links TRBV7-9 to TRBJ2-5, with a possible D match to TRBD1 (6 bases). The length of the CDR3 is 14 residues. Germline CDR1 is SEHNR and CDR2 is FQNEAQ (reference sequence). The V end lost 1 base, the J end lost 5 bases, and 11 bases lay between the germline ends. The CDR3 here is CASSLGQEGETQYF. CDR3 DNA: TGTGCCAGCAGCTTAGGACAGGAAGGGGAGACCCAGTACTTC.

The rearrangement joins TRBV7-2 to TRBJ2-3; no reliable D call. The CDR3 contains 13 residues. Trimming removed 0 bases from V and 6 bases from J, with 7 bases in between. Germline CDR1 and CDR2: SGHTA and FQGNSA. CDR3 sequence: CASSLAIPDTQYF. For the CDR3, the DNA is TGTGCCAGCAGCTTAGCAATCCCGGATACGCAGTATTTT.

The chain is built from TRBV6-5 and TRBJ1-4; TRBD1 aligns across 8 bases. V lost 6 bases to trimming and J lost 3 bases; unmatched junction nucleotides: 6. The CDR3 spans 15 residues. Germline assignment: CDR1 MNHEY and CDR2 SVGAGI. The CDR3 spells CASSPGTGPNEKLFF. The CDR3 nucleotides read TGTGCCAGCAGCCCCGGGACAGGACCTAATGAAAAACTGTTTTTT.

CDR3 nucleotide sequence: TGTGCCAGCAGTCCCCGGGTTTCTCAAGAGACCCAGTACTTC. Protein product: CASSPRVSQETQYF. This rearrangement joins TRBV6-6 to TRBJ2-5, with unresolved D. V lost 5 bases and J 2 bases, leaving 12 bases between the germline ends. CDR1 is MNHNY, CDR2 SVGAGI, per germline (reference sequence). There are 14 residues in the CDR3.

The chain employs TRBV6-5 and TRBJ1-3; TRBD1 is a possible D gene (6 bases). V was cut by 5 bases and J by 2 bases, with 10 bases left in between. This CDR3 has 14 amino acids. Germline V gives CDR1 MNHEY, CDR2 SVGAGI. The CDR3 DNA reads as TGTGCCAGCAGTCAGGGGCTTCCTGGAAACACCATATATTTT. This translates into CASSQGLPGNTIYF.

J is TRBJ2-3 and V is TRBV7-9; maybe TRBD2 (6 bases). The CDR3 is 17 residues long. The V gene's germline CDR1 is SEHNR and CDR2 FQNEAQ (reference sequence). Deletions cut 0 bases from V and 2 bases from J, with 15 bases between. CDR3 DNA: TGTGCCAGCAGCTTAGCGCTAATTGGGGGGATCACAGATACGCAGTATTTT. Residues: CASSLALIGGITDTQYF.

The chain recombines TRBV30 with TRBJ1-6; 8 nucleotides match TRBD1. The germline CDR1 and CDR2 sequences are GTSNPN and SVGIG (reference sequence). The ends lost 2 bases at V and 8 bases at J; junction bases unmatched: 2. This CDR3 is built from 13 residues. Here the CDR3 reads CAWSLTGDSPLHF. The CDR3 nucleotides read TGTGCCTGGAGTTTGACAGGGGATTCACCCCTCCACTTT.

The V and J genes are TRBV20-1 and TRBJ2-1; D is unresolved. Trimming left V 3 bases short and J 10 bases short, with 7 bases between. The V gene's germline CDR1 is DFQATT and CDR2 SNEGSKA (reference sequence). This CDR3 comprises 10 residues. The CDR3 spells CSASVQEQFF. The CDR3 DNA reads TGCAGTGCTAGTGTCCAGGAGCAGTTCTTC.

The chain employs TRBV15 and TRBJ2-5; D uncertain. Trimming took 3 bases from V and 0 from J, leaving 8 bases between them. The CDR3 is 14 residues long. Germline assignment: CDR1 LNHNV and CDR2 YYDKDF (reference sequence). Here the CDR3 reads CATSSSAYQETQYF. CDR3 nucleotide sequence: TGTGCCACCAGCAGTTCCGCGTACCAAGAGACCCAGTACTTC.

CDR3 region: CASSSAGGEQFF. For the CDR3, the DNA is TGTGCCAGCAGCTCCGCGGGTGGTGAGCAGTTCTTC. The V call is TRBV7-8, the J call TRBJ2-1; a weak D match, TRBD2 (5 bases). Germline CDR1 and CDR2: SGHVS and FQNEAQ. The CDR3 is 12 amino acids. Trimming pared 4 bases from V and 9 bases from J, leaving 10 bases between.

The V and J genes are TRBV30 and TRBJ1-1, with D maybe TRBD1 (6 bases). CDR1 and CDR2 (germline): GTSNPN, SVGIG (reference sequence). This CDR3 contains 15 residues. Trimming took 4 bases from V and 6 from J, leaving 21 bases between them. The CDR3 DNA is TGTGCCTGGACCCATTACACGCTAACAGGGTCTGAAGCTTTCTTT. Encoded protein: CAWTHYTLTGSEAFF.

The chain employs TRBV7-3 and TRBJ2-1; TRBD1 matches 12 bases. With V trimmed by 4 bases and J by 9 bases, 7 bases remained unmatched. CDR3 length: 15 residues. Per the germline V gene, CDR1 is SGHTA and CDR2 is FQGTGA. DNA of the CDR3: TGTGCCAGCAGCTCCGGCGGGACAGGGGGCAGTGAGCAGTTCTTC. Translated: CASSSGGTGGSEQFF.

The chain links TRBV19 to TRBJ2-7; TRBD1 is a possible D gene (6 bases). Looked up from germline, CDR1 is LNHDA and CDR2 is SQIVND (reference sequence). This CDR3 is built from 14 residues. V was clipped by 1 base and J by 2 bases, with 9 bases between them. As DNA, the CDR3 is TGTGCCAGTAGTATAGGGGACATTGCCTACGAGCAGTACTTC. Its protein product is CASSIGDIAYEQYF.

V is TRBV7-2 and J is TRBJ1-1, with 8 bases identical to TRBD1. Germline trimming cut 5 bases from V and 0 bases from J; bases unmatched to any gene: 5. This CDR3 has 15 residues. Looked up from germline, CDR1 is SGHTA and CDR2 is FQGNSA. The CDR3 region is CASSPGGPMNTEAFF. The CDR3 coding sequence is TGTGCCAGCAGCCCAGGGGGCCCTATGAACACTGAAGCTTTCTTT. Complete variable domain (other parts from reference TRBV7-2 and TRBJ1-1): GAGVSQSPSNKVTEKGKDVELRCDPISGHTALYWYRQSLGQGLEFLIYFQGNSAPDKSGLPSDRFSAERTGGSVSTLTIQRTQQEDSAVYLCASSPGGPMNTEAFFGQGTRLTVV.

The chain combines TRBV19 with TRBJ2-1, with 7 bases fitting TRBD1. The CDR3 covers 12 residues. Unmatched junction bases numbered 2, after V lost 7 bases and J lost 5 bases. Per germline, CDR1 LNHDA and CDR2 SQIVND (reference sequence). The CDR3 coding sequence is TGTGCCAGTAAGGGACAGAACAATGAGCAGTTCTTC. Translating gives CASKGQNNEQFF.

The rearrangement links TRBV12-3 or TRBV12-4 to TRBJ2-7; D may be TRBD1 (6 bases). The V end was cut by 6 bases, the J end by 6 bases, with 12 bases between. CDR3 length: 12 residues. CDR3 loop: CASSLNRAEQYF. CDR3 DNA sequence: TGTGCCAGCAGCCTGAACAGGGCCGAGCAGTACTTC.

The CDR3 here is CASSLGPEKLFF. The CDR3 DNA reads TGTGCCAGCAGTTTAGGACCCGAAAAACTGTTTTTT. The chain carries TRBV12-3 or TRBV12-4 and TRBJ1-4; D is ambiguous. V lost 1 base to trimming and J lost 8 bases, with 5 bases between them. The CDR3 has 12 residues.

As DNA, the CDR3 is TGTGCCAGCAGTACGGGCAATACGCAGTATTTT. Translating gives CASSTGNTQYF. V usage is TRBV6-6 and J usage is TRBJ2-3; D gene unclear. V was clipped by 5 bases and J by 7 bases, with 7 bases between them. CDR3 length: 11 residues. Germline V gives CDR1 MNHNY, CDR2 SVGAGI (reference sequence).

The J gene is TRBJ2-5, the V gene TRBV10-3; possible D gene TRBD2, 6 bases. The V gene lost 4 bases and the J gene lost 5 bases, with 14 bases spanning the gap. This CDR3 has 14 amino acids. Germline CDR1 reads ENHRY; CDR2 reads SYGVKD. CDR3 DNA sequence: TGTGCCATCAGTGTGGGATTTGGGGGGGAGACCCAGTACTTC. Residues: CAISVGFGGETQYF.

This clone was detected only a few times. V is TRBV29-1 and J is TRBJ1-1; no reliable D call. The CDR3 totals 14 residues. Germline CDR1 SQVTM, CDR2 ANQGSEA. Trimming removed 3 bases from V and 0 bases from J, with 11 bases in between. The chain's CDR3 is CSVERNKMNTEAFF. CDR3 DNA: TGCAGCGTTGAGCGAAACAAGATGAACACTGAAGCTTTCTTT.

V is TRBV10-3 and J is TRBJ2-3, with 12 bases matching TRBD2. Germline-derived CDR1 and CDR2 are ENHRY and SYGVKD. The V segment lost 5 bases and the J segment 7 bases; nucleotides outside the gene matches: 10. CDR3 length equals 16 residues. The chain's CDR3 is CAISRGLAGGSYTQYF. CDR3 sequence (DNA): TGTGCCATCAGTCGGGGGCTAGCGGGAGGGTCATATACGCAGTATTTT.

J is TRBJ1-5 and V is TRBV10-3; D is undetermined. The germline V gene encodes CDR1 ENHRY and CDR2 SYGVKD. The CDR3 loop spans 12 amino acids. The V end was cut by 7 bases, the J end by 7 bases, with 11 bases between. CDR3 coding DNA: TGTGCCATCAACCCCCCCGGGCAGCCCCAGCATTTT. It yields the protein CAINPPGQPQHF.